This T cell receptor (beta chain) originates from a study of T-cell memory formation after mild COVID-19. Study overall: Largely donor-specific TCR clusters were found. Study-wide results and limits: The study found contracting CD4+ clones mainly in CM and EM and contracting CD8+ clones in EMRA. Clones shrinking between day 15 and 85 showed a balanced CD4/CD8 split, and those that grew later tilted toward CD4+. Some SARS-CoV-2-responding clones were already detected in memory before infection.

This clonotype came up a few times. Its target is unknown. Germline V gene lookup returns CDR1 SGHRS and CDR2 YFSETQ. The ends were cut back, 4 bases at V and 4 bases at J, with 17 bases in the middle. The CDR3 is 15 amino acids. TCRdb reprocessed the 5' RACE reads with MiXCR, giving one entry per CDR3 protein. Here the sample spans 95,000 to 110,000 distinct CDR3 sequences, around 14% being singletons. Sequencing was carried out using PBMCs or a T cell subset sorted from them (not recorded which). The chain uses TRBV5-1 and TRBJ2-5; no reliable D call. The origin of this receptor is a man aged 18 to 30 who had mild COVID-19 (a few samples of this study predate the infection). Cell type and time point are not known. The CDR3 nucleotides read TGCGCCAGCAGCCCCCTGCCCAGGTCGTCAGAGACCCAGTACTTC. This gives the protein CASSPLPRSSETQYF. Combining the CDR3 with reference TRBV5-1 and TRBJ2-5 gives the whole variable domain KAGVTQTPRYLIKTRGQQVTLSCSPISGHRSVSWYQQTPGQGLQFLFEYFSETQRNKGNFPGRFSGRQFSNSRSEMNVSTLELGDSALYLCASSPLPRSSETQYFGPGTRLLVL.